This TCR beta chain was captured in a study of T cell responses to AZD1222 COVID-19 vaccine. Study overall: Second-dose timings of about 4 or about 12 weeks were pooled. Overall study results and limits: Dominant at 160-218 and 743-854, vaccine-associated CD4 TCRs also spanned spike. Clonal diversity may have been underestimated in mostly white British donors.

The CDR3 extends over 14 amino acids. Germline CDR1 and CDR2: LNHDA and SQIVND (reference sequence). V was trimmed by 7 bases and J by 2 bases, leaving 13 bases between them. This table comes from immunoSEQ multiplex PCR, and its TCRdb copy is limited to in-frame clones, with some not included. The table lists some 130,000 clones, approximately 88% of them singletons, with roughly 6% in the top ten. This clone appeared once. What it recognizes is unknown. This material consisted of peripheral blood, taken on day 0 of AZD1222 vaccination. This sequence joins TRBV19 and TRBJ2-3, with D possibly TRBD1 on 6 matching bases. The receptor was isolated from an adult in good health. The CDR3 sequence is CASTLGAFTDTQYF. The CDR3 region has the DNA TGTGCCAGTACTTTGGGGGCCTTCACAGATACGCAGTATTTT. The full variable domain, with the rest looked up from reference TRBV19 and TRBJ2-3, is DGGITQSPKYLFRKEGQNVTLSCEQNLNHDAMYWYRQDPGQGLRLIYYSQIVNDFQKGDIAEGYSVSREKKESFPLTVTSAQKNPTAFYLCASTLGAFTDTQYFGPGTRLTVL.